Listed here are 22 T cell receptor beta chains from one sample, sequenced in a study of shared clonotypes between healthy human individuals. Using immunoSEQ multiplex PCR, the repertoire was profiled, and TCRdb retains in-frame clones only, with some absent. The profile shows about 580,000 clones, roughly 98% of them singletons. CD45RO-negative, CCR7-positively selected cells formed the naive CD8 fraction, excluding terminally differentiated effector memory CD45RA+ cells. The source material was naive CD8+ T cells sorted from blood. The receptors come from a man aged 25 to 40 in good health.

The chain uses TRBV5-1 and TRBJ1-1; 8 bases match TRBD1. Germline CDR1 is SGHRS and CDR2 is YFSETQ. J was trimmed by 1 base and V by 1 base; bases with no gene match: 3. There are 15 residues in the CDR3. The DNA for the CDR3 is TGCGCCAGCAGCTTGCCCGGGACAGGGAACACTGAAGCTTTCTTT. It is translated as CASSLPGTGNTEAFF.

The chain is built from TRBV29-1 and TRBJ2-1; D might be TRBD2 (5 bases). CDR3 length equals 16 residues. Germline V gene sequence: CDR1 SQVTM, CDR2 ANQGSEA. Trimming left V 6 bases short and J 3 bases short, with 21 bases between. CDR3 protein: CSVSGRPSSNYNEQFF. The CDR3 DNA sequence: TGCAGCGTATCAGGCCGGCCTAGCTCGAACTACAATGAGCAGTTCTTC.

The chain is built from TRBV18 and TRBJ2-3, with TRBD2 matching 11 bases. Germline trimming cut 0 bases from V and 3 bases from J; bases unmatched to any gene: 2. The germline V gene encodes CDR1 KGHSH and CDR2 LQKENI. The CDR3 covers 16 residues. The CDR3 protein is CASSPPVAGGTDTQYF. For the CDR3, the DNA is TGTGCCAGCTCACCACCAGTAGCGGGAGGGACAGATACGCAGTATTTT. The whole variable domain, filled in from reference TRBV18 and TRBJ2-3, reads NAGVMQNPRHLVRRRGQEARLRCSPMKGHSHVYWYRQLPEEGLKFMVYLQKENIIDESGMPKERFSAEFPKEGPSILRIQQVVRGDSAAYFCASSPPVAGGTDTQYFGPGTRLTVL.

The chain couples TRBV7-9 to TRBJ2-2, with TRBD1 identical over 11 bases. The CDR3 has 15 amino acids. J gave up 2 bases and V 8 bases, and 4 bases lay outside the gene matches. The germline V gene encodes CDR1 SEHNR and CDR2 FQNEAQ (reference sequence). The CDR3 DNA is TGTGCCAGCCCGGGACAGGGGGTTAACACCGGGGAGCTGTTTTTT. It translates to CASPGQGVNTGELFF.

V is TRBV7-9 and J is TRBJ2-7, with D tentatively TRBD1 or TRBD2 (5 bases each). Germline V gene data show CDR1 as SEHNR and CDR2 as FQNEAQ (reference sequence). This CDR3 has 15 residues. The ends were cut back, 5 bases at V and 5 bases at J, with 19 bases in the middle. Here the CDR3 DNA reads TGTGCCAGCAGCCCCCGGGGCAGGGCAGCCCACGAGCAGTACTTC. Residues: CASSPRGRAAHEQYF.

The gene calls are TRBV5-1 and TRBJ2-7; 9 bases match TRBD1. The CDR3 runs to 15 residues. V gave up 3 bases and J gave up 7 bases; unmatched junction bases: 11. The V gene's germline CDR1 is SGHRS and CDR2 YFSETQ. The CDR3 DNA sequence: TGCGCCAGCAGCTACCGGACAGGGGAGGGATGGGAGCAGTACTTC. It specifies CASSYRTGEGWEQYF.

The J gene is TRBJ2-7, the V gene TRBV29-1; no reliable D call. This CDR3 comprises 12 residues. V lost 4 bases and J lost 2, with 9 bases in between. Per germline, CDR1 SQVTM and CDR2 ANQGSEA. DNA for the CDR3: TGCAGCGTTGTATACAGAGCCTACGAGCAGTACTTC. Translating gives CSVVYRAYEQYF.

The genes are TRBV7-6 and TRBJ2-7; 12 bases are shared with TRBD2. V lost 4 bases, J lost 5 bases, and 3 bases stayed unmatched. The CDR3 totals 14 residues. CDR1 is SGHVS, CDR2 FNYEAQ, per germline. The CDR3 spells CASSSRLAGDEQYF. The CDR3 coding sequence is TGTGCCAGCAGCTCCAGACTAGCGGGAGACGAGCAGTACTTC.

The CDR3 DNA reads TGTGCCAGCAGTACCTTTAGGGAGGTGCAGTTCTTC. Protein: CASSTFREVQFF. The chain joins TRBV6-6 to TRBJ2-1, with TRBD2 as a possible D gene (6 bases). The CDR3 spans 12 residues. CDR1 is MNHNY, CDR2 SVGAGI, per germline (reference sequence). V was pared by 5 bases and J by 12 bases, with 14 bases between.

CDR3 protein: CASSLAESSYNEQFF. The CDR3 nucleotides are TGTGCCAGCAGCTTAGCGGAGAGCTCCTACAATGAGCAGTTCTTC. V usage is TRBV7-9 and J usage is TRBJ2-1, with no clear D. V lost 0 bases, J lost 0 bases, and 6 bases lay in between. Germline values: CDR1 SEHNR, CDR2 FQNEAQ (reference sequence). The CDR3 consists of 15 residues.

The chain links TRBV14 to TRBJ1-3; 8 bases are shared with TRBD1. This CDR3 comprises 14 residues. The V gene end was trimmed by 6 bases and the J gene end by 4 bases; junction bases not matched to a gene: 5. Per germline, CDR1 SGHDN and CDR2 FVKESK. The CDR3 region has the DNA TGTGCCAGCAGAAGGACAGGGTCCGGAAACACCATATATTTT. Encoded protein: CASRRTGSGNTIYF.

The chain couples TRBV27 to TRBJ2-1; 9 bases match TRBD1. The CDR3 contains 16 residues. Looked up from germline, CDR1 is MNHEY and CDR2 is SMNVEV (reference sequence). V shed 7 bases and J 3 bases; nucleotides not matched to a gene: 10. The chain's CDR3 is CASNRVGTGYYNEQFF. The CDR3 region has the DNA TGTGCCAGCAACCGAGTCGGGACAGGGTACTACAATGAGCAGTTCTTC.

As concerns this clone: This CDR3 is also generated by other DNA sequences in the sample. The rearrangement uses TRBV4-1 and TRBJ1-2; D not resolved. Germline-derived CDR1 and CDR2 are MGHRA and YSYEKL. The V end was cut by 1 base, the J end by 2 bases, with 5 bases between. This CDR3 comprises 13 residues. CDR3 in amino acids: CASSQAGNYGYTF. CDR3 nucleotide sequence: TGCGCCAGCAGCCAAGCCGGGAACTATGGCTACACCTTC.

The rearrangement links TRBV5-1 to TRBJ1-1, with D unclear. V lost 2 bases, J lost 6 bases, and 14 bases lay in between. Germline values: CDR1 SGHRS, CDR2 YFSETQ. The CDR3 has 14 amino acids. CDR3 protein: CASSFLGGGAEAFF. Written as DNA, the CDR3 is TGCGCCAGCAGCTTCCTCGGAGGAGGAGCTGAAGCTTTCTTT.

Concerning this clone: The junction differs from germline at one of its ends, possibly a read error. V gene TRBV7-7 combines with J gene TRBJ2-5; weak D call: TRBD2 (6 bases). This CDR3 spans 15 amino acids. Per germline, CDR1 SSHAT and CDR2 FNYEAQ (reference sequence). The CDR3 protein is CASSEIGRGQETQYF. CDR3 in DNA: TGTGCTAGCAGCGAAATAGGCCGGGGGCAAGAGACCCAGTACTTC. The whole variable domain, filled in from reference TRBV7-7 and TRBJ2-5, reads GAGVSQSPRYKVTKRGQDVTLRCDPISSHATLYWYQQALGQGPEFLTYFNYEAQPDKSGLPSDRFSAERPEGSISTLTIQRTEQRDSAMYRCASSEIGRGQETQYFGPGTRLLVL.

The chain employs TRBV20-1 and TRBJ2-7; D uncertain. The germline gives CDR1 DFQATT, CDR2 SNEGSKA (reference sequence). Trimming shortened V by 3 bases and J by 6 bases, and 3 bases separated the two germline ends. This CDR3 is 9 amino acids long. Here the CDR3 reads CSASREQYF. In DNA form, the CDR3 reads TGCAGTGCTAGTCGCGAGCAGTACTTC.

The gene calls are TRBV7-6 and TRBJ1-5, with no clear D. Germline V gene lookup returns CDR1 SGHVS and CDR2 FNYEAQ. Deletions cut 4 bases from V and 6 bases from J, with 10 bases between. There are 13 residues in the CDR3. The CDR3 protein is CASSSGVAQPQHF. CDR3 sequence (DNA): TGTGCCAGCAGCTCCGGCGTGGCTCAGCCCCAGCATTTT.

J is TRBJ2-3 and V is TRBV9, with 11 nucleotides matching TRBD2. J was trimmed by 5 bases and V by 3 bases; bases with no gene match: 8. The V gene's germline CDR1 is SGDLS and CDR2 YYNGEE. The CDR3 loop spans 16 amino acids. The CDR3 protein is CASSAGTSGGLDTQYF. Here the CDR3 DNA reads TGTGCCAGCAGCGCCGGGACTAGCGGAGGATTAGATACGCAGTATTTT.

The chain combines TRBV27 with TRBJ2-7; 7 bases line up with TRBD2. Germline V gene sequence: CDR1 MNHEY, CDR2 SMNVEV (reference sequence). This CDR3 is built from 15 residues. The ends lost 2 bases at V and 7 bases at J; junction bases unmatched: 11. The CDR3 loop reads CASSLSGMGVVEQYF. CDR3 coding DNA: TGTGCCAGCAGTTTAAGCGGGATGGGGGTAGTGGAGCAGTACTTC.

The chain couples TRBV27 to TRBJ2-7; D might be TRBD2 (6 bases). Germline V CDR1 and CDR2: MNHEY, SMNVEV (reference sequence). V lost 6 bases, J lost 7 bases, and 19 bases lay in between. The CDR3 contains 14 residues. DNA of the CDR3: TGTGCCAGCAGGACGATTGGCGGGACGGGGGAGCAGTACTTC. Translated, it gives CASRTIGGTGEQYF.

This chain joins TRBV7-6 and TRBJ2-7, with TRBD1 matching over 9 bases. CDR1 SGHVS and CDR2 FNYEAQ come from the germline V gene. The CDR3 loop spans 15 amino acids. V shed 5 bases and J 6 bases; nucleotides not matched to a gene: 11. The CDR3 loop is CASSVEPGQGREQYF. The CDR3 DNA is TGTGCCAGCAGCGTTGAACCGGGACAGGGCCGCGAGCAGTACTTC.

This chain joins TRBV11-2 and TRBJ2-5, with TRBD2 identical over 15 bases. The CDR3 totals 19 residues. V gave up 4 bases and J gave up 6 bases; unmatched junction bases: 15. The germline CDR1 and CDR2 sequences are SGHAT and FQNNGV. CDR3 region: CASSSNPSGTSGRRKTQYF. In nucleotides, the CDR3 is TGTGCCAGCAGCTCAAACCCCAGTGGGACTAGCGGGAGGCGAAAGACCCAGTACTTC.